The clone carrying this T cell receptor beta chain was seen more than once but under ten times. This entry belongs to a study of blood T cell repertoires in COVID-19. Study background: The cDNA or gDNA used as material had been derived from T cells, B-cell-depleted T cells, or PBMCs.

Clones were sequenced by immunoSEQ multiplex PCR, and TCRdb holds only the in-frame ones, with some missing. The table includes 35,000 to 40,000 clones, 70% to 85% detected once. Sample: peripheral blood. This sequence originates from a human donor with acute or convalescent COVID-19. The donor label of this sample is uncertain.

The CDR3 spells CATGGGGPLSTDTQYF. The CDR3 nucleotides are TGTGCCACTGGGGGCGGGGGACCCTTAAGCACAGATACGCAGTATTTT. V usage is TRBV7-6 and J usage is TRBJ2-3; possible D gene TRBD2, 7 bases. Germline CDR1 is SGHVS and CDR2 is FNYEAQ. The length of the CDR3 is 16 residues. Between the trimmed V and J ends, which lost 10 bases and 0 bases, there was a span of 20 bases.